The 27 T cell receptor beta chains below all came from one sample that was sequenced in a study of T cell responses to AZD1222 COVID-19 vaccine. Generated by immunoSEQ multiplex PCR, the TCRdb table keeps only in-frame clones and is missing some. The sample lists fewer than 150,000 clones, 88% occurring once. The sequences come from peripheral blood, collected 28 days after the second AZD1222 dose. The receptors were sampled from an adult who received the AZD1222 COVID-19 vaccine.

The CDR3 DNA follows: TGCGCCAGCAGCCCGCCAGGGGGCACTGAAGCTTTCTTT. Encoded protein: CASSPPGGTEAFF. This chain links TRBV5-1 with TRBJ1-1, with 7 nucleotides matching TRBD1. The CDR3 covers 13 residues. Per the germline V gene, CDR1 is SGHRS and CDR2 is YFSETQ. J lost 4 bases, V lost 4 bases, and 4 bases had no gene match. Full variable domain (missing parts from reference TRBV5-1 and TRBJ1-1): KAGVTQTPRYLIKTRGQQVTLSCSPISGHRSVSWYQQTPGQGLQFLFEYFSETQRNKGNFPGRFSGRQFSNSRSEMNVSTLELGDSALYLCASSPPGGTEAFFGQGTRLTVV.

V usage is TRBV3-1 (or the pseudogene TRBV3-2) and J usage is TRBJ1-6; tentatively, D is TRBD1 (6 bases). Germline V gene lookup returns CDR1 LGHDT and CDR2 YNNKEL (reference sequence). There are 14 residues in the CDR3. V lost 1 base, J lost 7 bases, and 8 bases lay in between. The CDR3 here is CASSQGQANSPLHF. The CDR3 nucleotides are TGTGCCAGCAGCCAAGGACAGGCGAATTCACCCCTCCACTTT.

The chain employs TRBV6-6 and TRBJ2-5; 11 nucleotides align to TRBD2. The germline V gene encodes CDR1 MNHNY and CDR2 SVGAGI (reference sequence). The CDR3 is 17 amino acids. With 5 bases clipped from V and 0 bases from J, the junction kept 8 bases outside the gene matches. The CDR3 bases are TGTGCCAGCAGTCCGGGGGTAGCGGGAGGGGACCAAGAGACCCAGTACTTC. Its protein product is CASSPGVAGGDQETQYF.

The chain carries TRBV6-2 or TRBV6-3 and TRBJ2-4; 7 nucleotides align to TRBD1. After removal of 6 bases from V and 3 bases from J, the junction contained 11 bases not matched to a gene. This CDR3 is 16 amino acids long. Germline CDR1 is MNHEY and CDR2 is SVGEGT. The CDR3 coding sequence is TGTGCCAGCAGCGACAGGGAAGCGTCTGTCAAAAACATTCAGTACTTC. Translating it yields CASSDREASVKNIQYF.

The rearrangement uses TRBV2 and TRBJ2-1; maybe TRBD2 (6 bases). CDR1 SNHLY and CDR2 FYNNEI come from the germline V gene. V lost 6 bases to trimming and J lost 1 base, with 13 bases between them. The CDR3 has 15 residues. The CDR3 nucleotides read TGTGCCAGCAGGGTGCCAGGAGGGTCCTACAATGAGCAGTTCTTC. It specifies CASRVPGGSYNEQFF.

This chain links TRBV11-2 with TRBJ1-2; no reliable D call. V lost 7 bases and J 6 bases, leaving 12 bases between the germline ends. CDR1 is SGHAT, CDR2 FQNNGV, per germline. This CDR3 has 12 residues. CDR3 amino acids: CASTQEGDGYTF. DNA of the CDR3: TGTGCCAGCACCCAGGAGGGCGATGGCTACACCTTC.

The chain employs TRBV2 and TRBJ1-6; 8 bases are shared with TRBD1. CDR3 length: 16 residues. J lost 0 bases, V lost 6 bases, and 4 bases had no gene match. Germline V CDR1 and CDR2: SNHLY, FYNNEI. CDR3 nucleotides: TGTGCCAGCAGCAACAGGGGGGGCTCCTATAATTCACCCCTCCACTTT. It encodes CASSNRGGSYNSPLHF.

V usage is TRBV11-2 and J usage is TRBJ2-7; TRBD2 matches at 7 bases. The V gene end was trimmed by 5 bases and the J gene end by 6 bases; junction bases not matched to a gene: 16. The V gene's germline CDR1 is SGHAT and CDR2 FQNNGV. This CDR3 is 16 amino acids long. The CDR3 is CASSPGTVGGSSEQYF. CDR3 DNA sequence: TGTGCCAGCAGCCCAGGGACTGTGGGCGGGAGTTCCGAGCAGTACTTC.

V is TRBV14 and J is TRBJ1-1; TRBD1 agrees at 7 bases. Per the germline V gene, CDR1 is SGHDN and CDR2 is FVKESK. Trimming at V came to 3 bases and at J to 0 bases, leaving 4 bases not matched to a gene. The CDR3 length is 15 residues. The CDR3 DNA reads as TGTGCCAGCAGCCATATACAGGGGATGAACACTGAAGCTTTCTTT. Translated, it gives CASSHIQGMNTEAFF.

CDR3 DNA sequence: TGTGCCAGCAGCTTGGATCAGCGGTCCGGGGAGCTGTTTTTT. It codes for CASSLDQRSGELFF. V and J are TRBV5-5 and TRBJ2-2; D may be TRBD2 (5 bases). Germline values: CDR1 SGHKS, CDR2 YYEKEE (reference sequence). With 0 bases removed from V and 6 bases from J, the gap between germline ends came to 9 bases. This CDR3 spans 14 amino acids.

In this sample, this clone turned up a few times. The chain couples TRBV2 to TRBJ1-5, with TRBD1 identical over 8 bases. Germline V gene lookup returns CDR1 SNHLY and CDR2 FYNNEI. With V trimmed by 7 bases and J by 4 bases, 6 bases remained unmatched. The CDR3 length is 14 residues. Here the CDR3 DNA reads TGTGCCAGCACGGGACAGGTGCGAAATCAGCCCCAGCATTTT. Translated: CASTGQVRNQPQHF.

This chain uses TRBV11-3 with TRBJ2-1; no reliable D call. CDR1 SGHNT and CDR2 YENEEA come from the germline V gene. Trimming cost V 4 bases and J 12 bases, with 1 base left between them. The CDR3 spans 8 residues. CDR3 residues: CASSWQFF. CDR3 sequence (DNA): TGTGCCAGCAGCTGGCAGTTCTTC.

The chain combines TRBV28 with TRBJ2-3, with 8 bases lining up with TRBD2. The CDR3 is 12 amino acids. Trimming took 6 bases from V and 5 from J; bases not matched to a gene: 1. Germline lookup yields CDR1 MDHEN and CDR2 SYDVKM. The CDR3 DNA sequence: TGTGCCAGCAGGCTAGCGGGAGATACGCAGTATTTT. Its protein product is CASRLAGDTQYF.

This chain links TRBV13 with TRBJ1-1; D ambiguous. Trimming removed 5 bases from V and 1 base from J, with 14 bases in between. The length of the CDR3 is 15 residues. Germline V CDR1 and CDR2: PRHDT, FYEKMQ (reference sequence). CDR3 sequence reads: CASSEVGLGNTEAFF. The DNA for the CDR3 is TGTGCCAGCAGCGAGGTTGGGCTGGGGAACACTGAAGCTTTCTTT. The entire variable domain, with the rest obtained from reference TRBV13 and TRBJ1-1, is as follows: AAGVIQSPRHLIKEKRETATLKCYPIPRHDTVYWYQQGPGQDPQFLISFYEKMQSDKGSIPDRFSAQQFSDYHSELNMSSLELGDSALYFCASSEVGLGNTEAFFGQGTRLTVV.

This clone turned up a few times. This chain connects TRBV6-5 to TRBJ2-7; TRBD2 matches 7 bases. Germline V lookup: CDR1 MNHEY, CDR2 SVGAGI. This CDR3 has 14 amino acids. J was trimmed by 5 bases and V by 10 bases; bases with no gene match: 14. CDR3 in DNA: TGTGCCACAGGATCGGCGGGAGAAATCCACGAGCAGTACTTC. Its protein is CATGSAGEIHEQYF.

V usage is TRBV7-8 and J usage is TRBJ1-4, with D uncertain. The germline V gene encodes CDR1 SGHVS and CDR2 FQNEAQ. Trimming took 2 bases from V and 3 from J, leaving 13 bases between them. This CDR3 region has 16 residues. The CDR3 here is CASSLSTARANEKLFF. CDR3 DNA sequence: TGTGCCAGCAGCTTAAGTACAGCTCGGGCTAATGAAAAACTGTTTTTT.

The chain couples TRBV6-2 or TRBV6-3 to TRBJ2-5; TRBD1 matches 11 bases. The V segment lost 6 bases and the J segment 5 bases; nucleotides outside the gene matches: 8. Germline lookup yields CDR1 MNHEY and CDR2 SVGEGT. The CDR3 has 15 residues. CDR3 sequence reads: CASSRGQGDFETQYF. DNA for the CDR3: TGTGCCAGCAGCCGGGGACAGGGGGATTTCGAGACCCAGTACTTC.

Points on this clone: This CDR3 is also generated by other DNA sequences in the sample. V usage is TRBV15 and J usage is TRBJ2-5; D is possibly TRBD2 (6 bases). V lost 0 bases, J lost 5 bases, and 7 bases lay in between. The CDR3 has 13 residues. The germline gives CDR1 LNHNV, CDR2 YYDKDF (reference sequence). The CDR3 region has the DNA TGTGCCACCAGCAGAGATCGGGGGGAGACCCAGTACTTC. It is translated as CATSRDRGETQYF.

This clone was found a few times. The chain carries TRBV9 and TRBJ1-1, with a tentative D call TRBD1 (6 bases). This CDR3 is 15 amino acids long. Germline-derived CDR1 and CDR2 are SGDLS and YYNGEE. V was cut by 0 bases and J by 4 bases, with 13 bases left in between. The CDR3 DNA is TGTGCCAGCAGCGTAGTGAGGGGGGATAGCACTGAAGCTTTCTTT. It translates to CASSVVRGDSTEAFF. Combining the CDR3 with reference TRBV9 and TRBJ1-1 gives the whole variable domain DSGVTQTPKHLITATGQRVTLRCSPRSGDLSVYWYQQSLDQGLQFLIQYYNGEERAKGNILERFSAQQFPDLHSELNLSSLELGDSALYFCASSVVRGDSTEAFFGQGTRLTVV.

The chain combines TRBV5-1 with TRBJ2-2; D is unclear. The CDR3 length is 14 residues. V gave up 4 bases and J gave up 1 base, with 8 bases separating them. The germline CDR1 and CDR2 sequences are SGHRS and YFSETQ. The CDR3 sequence: CASSVDLNTGELFF. DNA for the CDR3: TGCGCCAGCAGCGTGGACCTGAACACCGGGGAGCTGTTTTTT.

The chain employs TRBV19 and TRBJ1-5; TRBD1 aligns across 9 bases. The CDR3 contains 17 residues. The germline V gene encodes CDR1 LNHDA and CDR2 SQIVND (reference sequence). J gave up 5 bases and V 0 bases, and 8 bases lay outside the gene matches. The CDR3 DNA reads TGTGCCAGTAGTATAGATCGAAGCGGGACAGGGTATCAGCCCCAGCATTTT. Amino acids: CASSIDRSGTGYQPQHF.

The chain is built from TRBV1 and TRBJ2-7; the table's D gene call, TRBD2, was not cross checked with the DNA. TRBV1 is marked as a pseudogene. There are 13 residues in the CDR3. The CDR3 sequence is CTSSRTSGNEQYF. CDR3 in DNA: TGCACCAGCAGCCGGACTAGCGGGAACGAGCAGTACTTC.

This clone was found a few times. V and J are TRBV19 and TRBJ1-2; maybe TRBD1 (6 bases). The length of the CDR3 is 14 residues. CDR1 and CDR2 (germline): LNHDA, SQIVND (reference sequence). Deletions cut 4 bases from V and 6 bases from J, with 15 bases between. This chain's CDR3 is CASSTNRDWNGYTF. In DNA, the CDR3 is TGTGCCAGTAGTACAAACAGGGATTGGAATGGCTACACCTTC. The variable domain in full, with the rest retrieved from reference TRBV19 and TRBJ1-2, is DGGITQSPKYLFRKEGQNVTLSCEQNLNHDAMYWYRQDPGQGLRLIYYSQIVNDFQKGDIAEGYSVSREKKESFPLTVTSAQKNPTAFYLCASSTNRDWNGYTFGSGTRLTVV.

The CDR3 nucleotides read TGTGCCAGCAGCACGGGACCAAGCTACGAGCAGTACTTC. Its translation: CASSTGPSYEQYF. V is TRBV7-6 and J is TRBJ2-7; tentatively, D is TRBD1 or TRBD2 (5 bases each). The CDR3 totals 13 residues. The germline V and J ends were trimmed by 5 bases and 3 bases, with 11 bases remaining between them. In germline, CDR1 is SGHVS, CDR2 FNYEAQ. Full variable domain (missing parts from reference TRBV7-6 and TRBJ2-7): GAGVSQSPRYKVTKRGQDVALRCDPISGHVSLYWYRQALGQGPEFLTYFNYEAQQDKSGLPNDRFSAERPEGSISTLTIQRTEQRDSAMYRCASSTGPSYEQYFGPGTRLTVT.

The rearrangement links TRBV7-2 to TRBJ2-1; D unresolved. With 1 base removed from V and 5 bases from J, the gap between germline ends came to 9 bases. Looked up from germline, CDR1 is SGHTA and CDR2 is FQGNSA. The CDR3 length is 14 residues. This CDR3 reads CASSLVVLNNEQFF. As DNA, the CDR3 is TGTGCCAGCAGCTTAGTCGTACTAAACAATGAGCAGTTCTTC.

The chain employs TRBV5-1 and TRBJ2-2; no firm D call. Germline assignment: CDR1 SGHRS and CDR2 YFSETQ. The V end was cut by 0 bases, the J end by 10 bases, with 10 bases between. The CDR3 runs to 13 residues. The CDR3 region has the DNA TGCGCCAGCAGCTTGGGACTTATTGCGGAGCTGTTTTTT. Amino acid sequence: CASSLGLIAELFF. Full variable domain (missing parts from reference TRBV5-1 and TRBJ2-2): KAGVTQTPRYLIKTRGQQVTLSCSPISGHRSVSWYQQTPGQGLQFLFEYFSETQRNKGNFPGRFSGRQFSNSRSEMNVSTLELGDSALYLCASSLGLIAELFFGEGSRLTVL.

There are a few counts of this clone. The chain has TRBV12-5 and TRBJ2-2, with no clear D. Germline V gene sequence: CDR1 LGHNT, CDR2 FRNRAP. V was clipped by 3 bases and J by 2 bases, with 10 bases between them. The CDR3 covers 15 residues. DNA for the CDR3: TGTGCTAGTGGTTTAGGAGCAGCAAACACCGGGGAGCTGTTTTTT. This encodes CASGLGAANTGELFF.